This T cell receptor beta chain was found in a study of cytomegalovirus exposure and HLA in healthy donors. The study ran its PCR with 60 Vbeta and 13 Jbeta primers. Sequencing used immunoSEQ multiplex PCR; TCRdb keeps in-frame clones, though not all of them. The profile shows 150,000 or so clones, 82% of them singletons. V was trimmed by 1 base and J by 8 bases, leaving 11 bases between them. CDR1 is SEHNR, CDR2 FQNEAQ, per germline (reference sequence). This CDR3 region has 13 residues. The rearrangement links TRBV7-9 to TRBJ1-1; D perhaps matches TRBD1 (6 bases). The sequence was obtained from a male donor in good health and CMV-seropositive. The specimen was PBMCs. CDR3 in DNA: TGTGCCAGCAGCTTAGAGGGGGGGACAGAAGCTTTCTTT. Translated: CASSLEGGTEAFF.